This T cell receptor beta chain was sequenced during a study of blood T cell repertoires in COVID-19. As for the study in general: Specimens from acute and convalescent COVID-19 originated in the United States, Italy and Spain. Sources were T cells, B-cell-depleted T cells, or PBMCs; the material itself was cDNA or gDNA.

This CDR3 has 17 amino acids. V dropped 2 bases and J dropped 4; count of bases not matched to a gene: 11. Germline V gene lookup returns CDR1 LNHDA and CDR2 SQIVND (reference sequence). Original methodology: Nucleated cell counts were estimated from reference gene primer amplification. TCRdb's table, derived via immunoSEQ multiplex PCR, lists solely in-frame clones and lacks some. V and J calls and clone size follow that table, whereas D and trimming were derived from the DNA. The sample carries about 140,000 clones, about 86% recorded once. The sequence was collected from a human donor in a cohort sampled during active COVID-19. V and J are TRBV19 and TRBJ1-5; TRBD1 agrees at 7 bases. Specimen: peripheral blood. The CDR3 bases are TGTGCCAGTAGTATATCAACAGGCACAGGGGCAAATCAGCCCCAGCATTTT. Encoded protein: CASSISTGTGANQPQHF.